This TCR beta chain derives from a study of blood T cells in healthy people across ages. This clonotype was seen more than once but under ten times. In each sample, at least 6.5 million PBMCs were isolated. The authors extracted at least 6 micrograms of total RNA per sample. V gave up 1 base and J gave up 5 bases; unmatched junction bases: 4. Looked up from germline, CDR1 is SGHRS and CDR2 is YFSETQ. The CDR3 totals 16 residues. A second PCR of about 7 to 11 cycles used a sample-barcoded 5' primer and a J-beta primer mix. Every molecule of cDNA carried a tag from a template-switch adaptor with 12 random nucleotides. In TCRdb, the 5' RACE reads were re-called with MiXCR into one record per CDR3 protein. The sample contains around 710,000 distinct CDR3 sequences, 35% to 45% of which appear only once.

Input material: blood. The V gene is TRBV5-1, the J gene TRBJ2-3; 13 bases agree with TRBD2. The origin of this receptor is a woman aged 60-75 years in good health. CDR3 sequence reads: CASSLTSGGARDTQYF. The CDR3 nucleotides are TGCGCCAGCAGCTTGACTAGCGGGGGGGCCAGAGATACGCAGTATTTT.